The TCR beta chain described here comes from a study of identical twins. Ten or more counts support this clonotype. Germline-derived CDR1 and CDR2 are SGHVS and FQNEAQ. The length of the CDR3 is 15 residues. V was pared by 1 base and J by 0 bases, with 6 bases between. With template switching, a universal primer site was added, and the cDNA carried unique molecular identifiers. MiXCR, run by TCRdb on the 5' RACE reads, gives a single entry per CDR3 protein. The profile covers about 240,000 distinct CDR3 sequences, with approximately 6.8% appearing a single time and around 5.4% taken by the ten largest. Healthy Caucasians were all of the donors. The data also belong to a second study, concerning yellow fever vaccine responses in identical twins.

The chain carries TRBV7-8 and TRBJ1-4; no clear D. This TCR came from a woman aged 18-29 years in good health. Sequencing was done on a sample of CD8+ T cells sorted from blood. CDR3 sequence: CASSLVGATNEKLFF. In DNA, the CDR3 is TGTGCCAGCAGCTTAGTCGGCGCAACTAATGAAAAACTGTTTTTT.